This is a list of T cell receptor beta chains from one sample in a study of Graves' ophthalmopathy and Graves' hyperthyroidism. TCRdb recomputed calls from the multiplex PCR reads with MiXCR, one row per CDR3 protein. The profile shows roughly 380,000 distinct CDR3 sequences, 15% of them singletons. The sample was peripheral blood. Receptor source: a woman aged 18-35 years with stable Graves' hyperthyroidism. Each CDR3 is given without its conserved first and last residue. Each record gives: CDR3 protein, J gene, CDR3 length, D gene, V gene. The D gene is left open where the match is weak.

CDR3 protein: ASSSGQGLNYGYT
J gene: TRBJ1-2
CDR3 length: 13
D gene: TRBD1
V gene: TRBV7-9

CDR3 protein: ASSIKAARPSEQY
J gene: TRBJ2-7
CDR3 length: 13
D gene: -
V gene: TRBV19

CDR3 protein: ASSLGGQINTEAF
J gene: TRBJ1-1
CDR3 length: 13
D gene: -
V gene: TRBV7-9

CDR3 protein: ASSLGAAGMVRGTEAF
J gene: TRBJ1-1
CDR3 length: 16
D gene: -
V gene: TRBV11-1

CDR3 protein: ATTGPYSNQPQH
J gene: TRBJ1-5
CDR3 length: 12
D gene: -
V gene: TRBV19

CDR3 protein: ASRTDRGRGNTEAF
J gene: TRBJ1-1
CDR3 length: 14
D gene: TRBD1
V gene: TRBV6-1

CDR3 protein: ATRAGQVGELF
J gene: TRBJ2-2
CDR3 length: 11
D gene: -
V gene: TRBV2

CDR3 protein: SAEDIPPDTEAF
J gene: TRBJ1-1
CDR3 length: 12
D gene: -
V gene: TRBV29-1

CDR3 protein: AIQGTGDGYGYT
J gene: TRBJ1-2
CDR3 length: 12
D gene: TRBD1
V gene: TRBV10-3

CDR3 protein: ASIPGGIMNTEAF
J gene: TRBJ1-1
CDR3 length: 13
D gene: -
V gene: TRBV12-3/TRBV12-4

CDR3 protein: ASASGQGLGETQY
J gene: TRBJ2-5
CDR3 length: 13
D gene: -
V gene: TRBV12-5

CDR3 protein: ASTDRALGGYGYT
J gene: TRBJ1-2
CDR3 length: 13
D gene: TRBD1
V gene: TRBV2

CDR3 protein: SARGGPNYGYT
J gene: TRBJ1-2
CDR3 length: 11
D gene: -
V gene: TRBV20-1

CDR3 protein: ASSSPAPGRTKETQY
J gene: TRBJ2-5
CDR3 length: 15
D gene: -
V gene: TRBV19

CDR3 protein: ASSPGTPGSSYEQY
J gene: TRBJ2-7
CDR3 length: 14
D gene: -
V gene: TRBV7-2

CDR3 protein: ASRPRGGGQGRTEAF
J gene: TRBJ1-1
CDR3 length: 15
D gene: TRBD1
V gene: TRBV7-8

CDR3 protein: ASSELAGDTDTQY
J gene: TRBJ2-3
CDR3 length: 13
D gene: TRBD2
V gene: TRBV6-1

CDR3 protein: ASGFGPGTEAF
J gene: TRBJ1-1
CDR3 length: 11
D gene: -
V gene: TRBV12-5

CDR3 protein: ASSTGTSVEQY
J gene: TRBJ2-7
CDR3 length: 11
D gene: TRBD2
V gene: TRBV3-1

CDR3 protein: ASSLRYSNQPQH
J gene: TRBJ1-5
CDR3 length: 12
D gene: -
V gene: TRBV12-3/TRBV12-4

CDR3 protein: ASSSRQRETQY
J gene: TRBJ2-5
CDR3 length: 11
D gene: -
V gene: TRBV11-2

CDR3 protein: ASTVSGLWGNQPQH
J gene: TRBJ1-5
CDR3 length: 14
D gene: -
V gene: TRBV6-2/TRBV6-3

CDR3 protein: ASSATGVADQPQH
J gene: TRBJ1-5
CDR3 length: 13
D gene: TRBD1
V gene: TRBV6-1

CDR3 protein: ASSQDPRNTEAF
J gene: TRBJ1-1
CDR3 length: 12
D gene: -
V gene: TRBV4-1

CDR3 protein: ASSSPVGVNTEAF
J gene: TRBJ1-1
CDR3 length: 13
D gene: -
V gene: TRBV7-9

CDR3 protein: ASRHRTGGGYT
J gene: TRBJ1-2
CDR3 length: 11
D gene: TRBD1
V gene: TRBV19

CDR3 protein: ATSDNLNDYRSDTQY
J gene: TRBJ2-3
CDR3 length: 15
D gene: -
V gene: TRBV24-1

CDR3 protein: VRQRGTALPETQY
J gene: TRBJ2-5
CDR3 length: 13
D gene: -
V gene: TRBV2

CDR3 protein: AWGPRGVQPQH
J gene: TRBJ1-5
CDR3 length: 11
D gene: -
V gene: TRBV30

CDR3 protein: ASGPPQGKGYEQY
J gene: TRBJ2-7
CDR3 length: 13
D gene: -
V gene: TRBV12-5

CDR3 protein: ASMLNTEAF
J gene: TRBJ1-1
CDR3 length: 9
D gene: -
V gene: TRBV27

CDR3 protein: ASRTGVRGNQPQH
J gene: TRBJ1-5
CDR3 length: 13
D gene: TRBD1
V gene: TRBV6-2/TRBV6-3

CDR3 protein: ASSSNAAGANRYEQY
J gene: TRBJ2-7
CDR3 length: 15
D gene: -
V gene: TRBV7-9

CDR3 protein: ASTKGRGGYT
J gene: TRBJ1-2
CDR3 length: 10
D gene: -
V gene: TRBV6-1

CDR3 protein: ASRILTGPNTEAF
J gene: TRBJ1-1
CDR3 length: 13
D gene: TRBD1
V gene: TRBV12-3/TRBV12-4

CDR3 protein: ASSEWSSWGAKNIQY
J gene: TRBJ2-4
CDR3 length: 15
D gene: -
V gene: TRBV6-1

CDR3 protein: ASSPTGGDYGYT
J gene: TRBJ1-2
CDR3 length: 12
D gene: TRBD1
V gene: TRBV6-2/TRBV6-3

CDR3 protein: ASSLVSGYSNQPQH
J gene: TRBJ1-5
CDR3 length: 14
D gene: -
V gene: TRBV11-2

CDR3 protein: ASREPVGAQETQY
J gene: TRBJ2-5
CDR3 length: 13
D gene: -
V gene: TRBV2

CDR3 protein: SARTDSYEQY
J gene: TRBJ2-7
CDR3 length: 10
D gene: -
V gene: TRBV20-1

CDR3 protein: ASGLEDTEAF
J gene: TRBJ1-1
CDR3 length: 10
D gene: -
V gene: TRBV12-5

CDR3 protein: ASSLSGPGGNQPQH
J gene: TRBJ1-5
CDR3 length: 14
D gene: -
V gene: TRBV5-1

CDR3 protein: ASRARGLGETKY
J gene: TRBJ2-5
CDR3 length: 12
D gene: -
V gene: TRBV27

CDR3 protein: ASSSRTGYSNQPQH
J gene: TRBJ1-5
CDR3 length: 14
D gene: TRBD1
V gene: TRBV18

CDR3 protein: ASSSRKGEGAAGIKETQY
J gene: TRBJ2-5
CDR3 length: 18
D gene: TRBD2
V gene: TRBV19

CDR3 protein: ASSKTAGLHEQY
J gene: TRBJ2-7
CDR3 length: 12
D gene: -
V gene: TRBV6-1

CDR3 protein: ASSLGRDSETSPLH
J gene: TRBJ1-6
CDR3 length: 14
D gene: TRBD1
V gene: TRBV4-2

CDR3 protein: ASSLKTGATEAF
J gene: TRBJ1-1
CDR3 length: 12
D gene: TRBD1
V gene: TRBV7-2

CDR3 protein: ASSYLWVGQPQH
J gene: TRBJ1-5
CDR3 length: 12
D gene: -
V gene: TRBV6-2/TRBV6-3

CDR3 protein: ASRPTENANTGELF
J gene: TRBJ2-2
CDR3 length: 14
D gene: -
V gene: TRBV7-3

CDR3 protein: ASSESTRGGNTEAF
J gene: TRBJ1-1
CDR3 length: 14
D gene: -
V gene: TRBV10-1

CDR3 protein: ASRFPPGTGELF
J gene: TRBJ2-2
CDR3 length: 12
D gene: -
V gene: TRBV28

CDR3 protein: ASSLEAGLSYGYT
J gene: TRBJ1-2
CDR3 length: 13
D gene: -
V gene: TRBV5-1

CDR3 protein: ASSLRGLAGETQY
J gene: TRBJ2-5
CDR3 length: 13
D gene: TRBD2
V gene: TRBV7-2

CDR3 protein: ASSQEGGGSQPQH
J gene: TRBJ1-5
CDR3 length: 13
D gene: -
V gene: TRBV4-1

CDR3 protein: ASASDGEYDGYT
J gene: TRBJ1-2
CDR3 length: 12
D gene: -
V gene: TRBV2

CDR3 protein: ASVGSSGEQY
J gene: TRBJ2-7
CDR3 length: 10
D gene: -
V gene: TRBV2

CDR3 protein: SARGSYGYT
J gene: TRBJ1-2
CDR3 length: 9
D gene: -
V gene: TRBV20-1

CDR3 protein: ASSWGPGASGSYT
J gene: TRBJ1-2
CDR3 length: 13
D gene: -
V gene: TRBV7-2

CDR3 protein: ASSYPQRQGIGNQPQH
J gene: TRBJ1-5
CDR3 length: 16
D gene: TRBD1
V gene: TRBV6-2/TRBV6-3